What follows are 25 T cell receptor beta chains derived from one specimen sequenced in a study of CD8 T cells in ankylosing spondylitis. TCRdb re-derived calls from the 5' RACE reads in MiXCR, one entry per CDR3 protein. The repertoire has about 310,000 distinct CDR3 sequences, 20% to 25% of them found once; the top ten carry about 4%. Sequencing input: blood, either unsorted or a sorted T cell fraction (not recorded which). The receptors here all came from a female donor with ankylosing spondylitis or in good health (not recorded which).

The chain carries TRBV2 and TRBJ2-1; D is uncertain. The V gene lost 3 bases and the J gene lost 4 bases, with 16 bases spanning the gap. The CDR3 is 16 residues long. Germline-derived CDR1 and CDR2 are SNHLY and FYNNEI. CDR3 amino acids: CASSERKVAIYNEQFF. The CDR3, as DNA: TGTGCCAGCAGTGAGCGAAAAGTAGCTATTTACAATGAGCAGTTCTTC.

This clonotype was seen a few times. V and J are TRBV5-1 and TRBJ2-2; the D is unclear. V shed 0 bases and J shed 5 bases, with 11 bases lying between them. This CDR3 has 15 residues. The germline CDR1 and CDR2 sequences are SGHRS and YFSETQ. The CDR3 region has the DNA TGCGCCAGCAGCTTGGGTCCAGGTAGTACCGGGGAGCTGTTTTTT. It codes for CASSLGPGSTGELFF.

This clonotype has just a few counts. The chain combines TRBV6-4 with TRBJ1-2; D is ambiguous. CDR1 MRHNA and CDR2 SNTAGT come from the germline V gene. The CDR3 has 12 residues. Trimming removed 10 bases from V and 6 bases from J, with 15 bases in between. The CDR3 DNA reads TGTGCCAACTTCCGGGCTCGCGATGGCTACACCTTC. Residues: CANFRARDGYTF.

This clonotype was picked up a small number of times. The CDR3 region has the DNA TGTGCCACCAGCAGAGATCTAACGGACAATGAGCAGTTCTTC. Translated: CATSRDLTDNEQFF. The chain joins TRBV15 to TRBJ2-1; no clear D. The CDR3 extends over 14 amino acids. The V and J ends lost 0 bases and 5 bases respectively, with 8 bases between them. CDR1 and CDR2 from the germline V gene are LNHNV and YYDKDF (reference sequence).

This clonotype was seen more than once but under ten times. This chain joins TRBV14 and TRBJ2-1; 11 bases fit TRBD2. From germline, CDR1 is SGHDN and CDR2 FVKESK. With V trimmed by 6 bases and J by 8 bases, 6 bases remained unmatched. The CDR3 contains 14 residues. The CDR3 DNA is TGTGCCAGCAGTAAGACTAGCGGGATCGATGAGCAGTTCTTC. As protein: CASSKTSGIDEQFF. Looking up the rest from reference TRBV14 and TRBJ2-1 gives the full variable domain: EAGVTQFPSHSVIEKGQTVTLRCDPISGHDNLYWYRRVMGKEIKFLLHFVKESKQDESGMPNNRFLAERTGGTYSTLKVQPAELEDSGVYFCASSKTSGIDEQFFGPGTRLTVL.

The CDR3 here is CASSRGPSGTSTDTQYF. CDR3 coding DNA: TGTGCCAGCAGCCGTGGGCCTAGCGGAACTAGCACAGATACGCAGTATTTT. V and J are TRBV28 and TRBJ2-3; 7 bases fit TRBD2. V lost 6 bases and J lost 0; bases outside the gene matches: 12. Germline V gene sequence: CDR1 MDHEN, CDR2 SYDVKM. The CDR3 loop spans 17 amino acids.

The CDR3: CASSHNPSDQETQYF. DNA for the CDR3: TGCGCCAGCAGCCATAACCCCTCGGACCAAGAGACCCAGTACTTC. The rearrangement joins TRBV4-3 to TRBJ2-5; no firm D call. Trimming left V 3 bases short and J 0 bases short, with 11 bases between. The CDR3 has 15 residues. The germline V gene encodes CDR1 LGHNA and CDR2 YSLEER.

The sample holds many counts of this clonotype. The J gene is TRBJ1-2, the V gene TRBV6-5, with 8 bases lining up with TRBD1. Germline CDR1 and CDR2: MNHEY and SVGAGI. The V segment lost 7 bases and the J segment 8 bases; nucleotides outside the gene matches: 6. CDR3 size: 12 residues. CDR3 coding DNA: TGTGCCAGCACGGACAGGGCGGGAGGCTACACCTTC. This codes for CASTDRAGGYTF.

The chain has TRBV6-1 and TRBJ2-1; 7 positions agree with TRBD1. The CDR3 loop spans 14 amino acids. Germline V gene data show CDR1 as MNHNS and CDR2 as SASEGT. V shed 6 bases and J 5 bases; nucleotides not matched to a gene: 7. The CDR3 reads CASRQGQPDNEQFF. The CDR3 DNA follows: TGTGCCAGCAGACAGGGACAGCCCGACAATGAGCAGTTCTTC.

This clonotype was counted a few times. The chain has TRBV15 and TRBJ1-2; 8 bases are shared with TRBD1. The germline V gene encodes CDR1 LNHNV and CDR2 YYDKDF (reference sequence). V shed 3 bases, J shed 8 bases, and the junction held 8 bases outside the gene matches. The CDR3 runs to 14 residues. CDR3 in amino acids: CATSSPGQVNGYTF. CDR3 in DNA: TGTGCCACCAGCAGCCCGGGACAGGTTAACGGCTACACCTTC.

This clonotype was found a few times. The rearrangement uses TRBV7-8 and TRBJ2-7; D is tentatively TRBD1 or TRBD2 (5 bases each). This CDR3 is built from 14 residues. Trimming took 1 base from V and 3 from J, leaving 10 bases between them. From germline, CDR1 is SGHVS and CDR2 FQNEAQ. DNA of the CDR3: TGTGCCAGCAGCTTAGTGCAGGGAGACTACGAGCAGTACTTC. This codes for CASSLVQGDYEQYF.

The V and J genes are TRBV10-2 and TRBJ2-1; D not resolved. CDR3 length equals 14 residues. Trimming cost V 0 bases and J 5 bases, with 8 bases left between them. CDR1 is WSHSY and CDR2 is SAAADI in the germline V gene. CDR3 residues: CASSESGLHNEQFF. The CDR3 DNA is TGCGCCAGCAGTGAGTCCGGCTTACACAATGAGCAGTTCTTC.

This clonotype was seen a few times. The CDR3 bases are TGCAGTGCTAGAGTTCGAGGACTGCTGAACACTGAAGCTTTCTTT. It translates to CSARVRGLLNTEAFF. The chain uses TRBV20-1 and TRBJ1-1; the D is unclear. The CDR3 is 15 amino acids. The germline V and J ends were trimmed by 1 base and 0 bases, with 12 bases remaining between them. The V gene's germline CDR1 is DFQATT and CDR2 SNEGSKA (reference sequence).

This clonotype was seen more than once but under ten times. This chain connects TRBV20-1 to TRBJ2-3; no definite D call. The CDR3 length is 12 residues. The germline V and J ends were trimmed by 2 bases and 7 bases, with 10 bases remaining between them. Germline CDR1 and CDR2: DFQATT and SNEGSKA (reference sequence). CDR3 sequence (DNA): TGCAGTGCTAGATGGCCTCAAAATACGCAGTATTTT. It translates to CSARWPQNTQYF.

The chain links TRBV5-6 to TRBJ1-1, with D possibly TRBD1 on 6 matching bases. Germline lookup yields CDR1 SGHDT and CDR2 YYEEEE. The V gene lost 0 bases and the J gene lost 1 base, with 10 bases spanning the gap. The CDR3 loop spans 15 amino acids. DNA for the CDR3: TGTGCCAGCAGCTTGGGGGGGCCCCCGAACACTGAAGCTTTCTTT. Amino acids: CASSLGGPPNTEAFF.

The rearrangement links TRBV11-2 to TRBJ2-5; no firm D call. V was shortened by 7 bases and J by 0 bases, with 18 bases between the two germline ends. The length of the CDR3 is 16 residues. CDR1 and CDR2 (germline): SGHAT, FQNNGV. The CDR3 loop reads CASKPRPTLYQETQYF. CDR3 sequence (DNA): TGTGCCAGCAAGCCCAGGCCGACACTCTACCAAGAGACCCAGTACTTC.

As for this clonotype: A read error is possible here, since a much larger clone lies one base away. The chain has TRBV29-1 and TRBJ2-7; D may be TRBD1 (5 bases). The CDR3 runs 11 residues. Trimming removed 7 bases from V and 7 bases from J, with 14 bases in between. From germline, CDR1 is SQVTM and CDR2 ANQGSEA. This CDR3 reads CSAHDQGEQYF. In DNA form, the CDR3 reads TGCAGCGCCCATGATCAGGGAGAGCAGTACTTC.

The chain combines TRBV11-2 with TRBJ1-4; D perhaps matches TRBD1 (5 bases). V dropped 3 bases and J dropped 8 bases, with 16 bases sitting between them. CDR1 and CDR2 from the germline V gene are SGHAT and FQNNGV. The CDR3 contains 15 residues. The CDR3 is CASSLGGRMREKLFF. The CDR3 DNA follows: TGTGCCAGCAGCTTGGGGGGACGGATGCGCGAAAAACTGTTTTTT.

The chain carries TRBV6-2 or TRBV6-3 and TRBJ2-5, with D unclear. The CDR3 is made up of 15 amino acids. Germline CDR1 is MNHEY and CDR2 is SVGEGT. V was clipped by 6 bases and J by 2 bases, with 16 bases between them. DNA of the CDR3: TGTGCCAGCAGGACCTTGGACCCGAATCAAGAGACCCAGTACTTC. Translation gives CASRTLDPNQETQYF.

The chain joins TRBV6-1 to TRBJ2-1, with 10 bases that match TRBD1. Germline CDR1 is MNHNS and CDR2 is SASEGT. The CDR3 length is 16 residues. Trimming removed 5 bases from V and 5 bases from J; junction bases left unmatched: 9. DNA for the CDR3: TGTGCCAGCAGTCAGTCCGGGACAGGGGTAAACAATGAGCAGTTCTTC. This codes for CASSQSGTGVNNEQFF.

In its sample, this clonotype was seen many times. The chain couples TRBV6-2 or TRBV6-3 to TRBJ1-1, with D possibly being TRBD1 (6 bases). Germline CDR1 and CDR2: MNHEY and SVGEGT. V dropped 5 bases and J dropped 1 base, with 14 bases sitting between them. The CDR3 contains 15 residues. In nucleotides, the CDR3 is TGTGCCAGCAGTATGGGGGCATCGGGGAACACTGAAGCTTTCTTT. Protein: CASSMGASGNTEAFF.

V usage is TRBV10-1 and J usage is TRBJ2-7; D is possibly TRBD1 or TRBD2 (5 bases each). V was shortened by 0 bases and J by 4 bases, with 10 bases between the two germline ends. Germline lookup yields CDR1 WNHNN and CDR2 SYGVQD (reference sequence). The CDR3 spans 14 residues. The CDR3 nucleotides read TGCGCCAGCAGTGAGTCGGGACGCTATTACGAGCAGTACTTC. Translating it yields CASSESGRYYEQYF.

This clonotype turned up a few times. CDR3 region: CAISLGTSGTYEQYF. The CDR3 coding sequence is TGTGCCATCAGTCTCGGGACTAGCGGAACCTACGAGCAGTACTTC. This rearrangement joins TRBV10-3 to TRBJ2-7; 11 bases fit TRBD2. The trim removed 5 bases at V and 2 bases at J, leaving 5 bases unmatched. The CDR3 is 15 amino acids. CDR1 and CDR2 (germline): ENHRY, SYGVKD.

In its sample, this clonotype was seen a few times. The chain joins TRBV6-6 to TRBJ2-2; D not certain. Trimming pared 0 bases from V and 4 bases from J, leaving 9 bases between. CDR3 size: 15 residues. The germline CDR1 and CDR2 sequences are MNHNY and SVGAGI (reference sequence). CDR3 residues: CASSYSLLGTGELFF. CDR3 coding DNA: TGTGCCAGCAGTTACTCCCTTTTAGGCACCGGGGAGCTGTTTTTT.

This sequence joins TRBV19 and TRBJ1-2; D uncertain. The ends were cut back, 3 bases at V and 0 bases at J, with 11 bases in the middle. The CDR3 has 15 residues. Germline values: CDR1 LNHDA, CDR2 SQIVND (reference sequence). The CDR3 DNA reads TGTGCCAGTAGTATGTCAGGCCTAGCTAACTATGGCTACACCTTC. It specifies CASSMSGLANYGYTF.